Shown below are 3 T cell receptor beta chains from a single sample sequenced in a study of blood T cell repertoires in COVID-19. The protocol was immunoSEQ multiplex PCR, while the TCRdb copy is restricted to in-frame clones and leaves out a portion. The sample includes about 210,000 clones, approximately 81% seen only once; the top ten take around 9%. Sequencing input: PBMCs or T cells enriched from blood (not recorded which). The origin of the receptors is a woman aged 45-65 years with acute COVID-19.

As for this clone: The sample holds other DNA sequences that translate to the same CDR3. This CDR3 reads CSASRDRDYGYTF. The DNA of the CDR3 is TGCAGTGCTAGTAGGGACAGGGACTATGGCTACACCTTC. V is TRBV20-1 and J is TRBJ1-2, with 9 bases identical to TRBD1. Looked up from germline, CDR1 is DFQATT and CDR2 is SNEGSKA (reference sequence). This CDR3 is built from 13 residues. V was pared by 3 bases and J by 3 bases, with 2 bases of the junction left unmatched.

The sample holds one count of this clone. The chain is built from TRBV28 and TRBJ1-2, with 11 bases that match TRBD1. The germline V gene has CDR1 MDHEN and CDR2 SYDVKM. The length of the CDR3 is 18 residues. Germline trimming cut 4 bases from V and 4 bases from J; bases unmatched to any gene: 14. CDR3 protein: CASSSFMGGQGAGYGYTF. CDR3 nucleotide sequence: TGTGCCAGCAGTTCTTTTATGGGAGGACAGGGGGCAGGCTATGGCTACACCTTC.

J is TRBJ1-4 and V is TRBV9, with D maybe TRBD1 (5 bases). Germline lookup yields CDR1 SGDLS and CDR2 YYNGEE. The CDR3 is made up of 15 amino acids. The V end was cut by 0 bases, the J end by 8 bases, with 14 bases between. This CDR3 is CASSVGTISNEKLFF. The CDR3 bases are TGTGCCAGCAGCGTAGGGACAATCAGTAACGAAAAACTGTTTTTT.